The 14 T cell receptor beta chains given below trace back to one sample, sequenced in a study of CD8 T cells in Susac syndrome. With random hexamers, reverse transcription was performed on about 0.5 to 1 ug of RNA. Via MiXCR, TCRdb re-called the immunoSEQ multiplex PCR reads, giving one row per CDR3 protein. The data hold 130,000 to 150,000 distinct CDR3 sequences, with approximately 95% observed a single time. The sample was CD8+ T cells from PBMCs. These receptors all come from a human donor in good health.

DNA of the CDR3: TGTGCCAGCAGTCCCCCTAGGGGCGAAAGCACAGATACGCAGTATTTT. Translated: CASSPPRGESTDTQYF. The chain links TRBV27 to TRBJ2-3; tentatively, D is TRBD1 (5 bases). Germline V gives CDR1 MNHEY, CDR2 SMNVEV (reference sequence). V shed 5 bases and J shed 0 bases, with 15 bases lying between them. The CDR3 totals 16 residues.

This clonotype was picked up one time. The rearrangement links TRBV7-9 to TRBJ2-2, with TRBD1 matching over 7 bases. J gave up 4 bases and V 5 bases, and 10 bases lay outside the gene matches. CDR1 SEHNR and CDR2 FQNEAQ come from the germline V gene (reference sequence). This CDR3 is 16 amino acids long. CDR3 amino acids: CASSIFDRVITGELFF. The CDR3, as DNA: TGTGCCAGCAGCATTTTCGACAGGGTAATCACCGGGGAGCTGTTTTTT.

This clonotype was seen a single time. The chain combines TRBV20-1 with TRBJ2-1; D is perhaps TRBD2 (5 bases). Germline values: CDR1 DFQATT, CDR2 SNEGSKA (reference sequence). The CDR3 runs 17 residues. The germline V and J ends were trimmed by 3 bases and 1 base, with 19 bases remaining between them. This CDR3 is CSASTSLISRSYNEQFF. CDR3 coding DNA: TGCAGTGCTAGTACTAGTCTAATCAGTAGGTCCTACAATGAGCAGTTCTTC.

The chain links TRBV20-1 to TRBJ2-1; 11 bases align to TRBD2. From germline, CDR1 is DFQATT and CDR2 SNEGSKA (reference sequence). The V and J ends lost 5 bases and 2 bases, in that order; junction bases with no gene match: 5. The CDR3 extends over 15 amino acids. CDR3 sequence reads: CSAPLLAGAYNEQFF. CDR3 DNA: TGCAGTGCTCCTCTACTAGCGGGAGCCTACAATGAGCAGTTCTTC.

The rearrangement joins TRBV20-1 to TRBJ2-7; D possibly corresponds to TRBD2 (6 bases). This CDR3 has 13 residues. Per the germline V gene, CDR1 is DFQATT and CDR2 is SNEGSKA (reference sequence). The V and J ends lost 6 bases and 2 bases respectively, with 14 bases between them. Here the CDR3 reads CSARLGLAYEQYF. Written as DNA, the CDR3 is TGCAGTGCCCGACTAGGGTTAGCCTACGAGCAGTACTTC.

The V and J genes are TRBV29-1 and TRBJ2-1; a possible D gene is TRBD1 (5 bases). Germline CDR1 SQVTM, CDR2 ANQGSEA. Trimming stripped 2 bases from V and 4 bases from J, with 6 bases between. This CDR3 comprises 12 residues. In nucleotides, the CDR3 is TGCAGCGTTGAAAACAGGTACAATGAGCAGTTCTTC. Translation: CSVENRYNEQFF.

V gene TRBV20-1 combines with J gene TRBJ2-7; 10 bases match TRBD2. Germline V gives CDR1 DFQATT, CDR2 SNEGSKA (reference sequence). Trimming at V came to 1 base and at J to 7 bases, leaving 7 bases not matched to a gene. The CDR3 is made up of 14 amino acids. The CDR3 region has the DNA TGCAGTGCTAGAGTAGCCCTAGCGGGAGTTGAGCAGTACTTC. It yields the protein CSARVALAGVEQYF.

CDR3 in amino acids: CASSLVASGFTDTQYF. The CDR3 nucleotides read TGTGCCAGCAGCTTAGTGGCTAGCGGGTTCACAGATACGCAGTATTTT. This chain uses TRBV7-9 with TRBJ2-3; 8 bases are a match to TRBD2. The CDR3 loop spans 16 amino acids. Per germline, CDR1 SEHNR and CDR2 FQNEAQ (reference sequence). Trimming at V came to 1 base and at J to 2 bases, leaving 5 bases not matched to a gene.

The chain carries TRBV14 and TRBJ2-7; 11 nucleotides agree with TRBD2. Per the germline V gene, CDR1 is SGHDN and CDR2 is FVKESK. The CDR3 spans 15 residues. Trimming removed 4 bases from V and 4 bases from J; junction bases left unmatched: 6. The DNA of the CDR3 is TGTGCCAGCAGCCTACTAGCGGGAGAATGGTACGAGCAGTACTTC. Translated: CASSLLAGEWYEQYF.

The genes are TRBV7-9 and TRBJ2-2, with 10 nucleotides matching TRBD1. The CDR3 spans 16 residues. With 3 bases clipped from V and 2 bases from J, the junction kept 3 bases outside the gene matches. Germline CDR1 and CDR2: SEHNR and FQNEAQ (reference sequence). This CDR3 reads CASSFDRGLNTGELFF. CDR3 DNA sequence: TGTGCCAGCAGCTTTGACAGGGGGCTCAACACCGGGGAGCTGTTTTTT.

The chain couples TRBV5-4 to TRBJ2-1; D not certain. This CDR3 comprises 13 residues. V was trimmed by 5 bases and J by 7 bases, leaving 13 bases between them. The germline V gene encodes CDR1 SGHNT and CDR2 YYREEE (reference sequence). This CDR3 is CASRVNPTNEQFF. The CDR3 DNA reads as TGTGCCAGCAGGGTTAACCCCACTAATGAGCAGTTCTTC.

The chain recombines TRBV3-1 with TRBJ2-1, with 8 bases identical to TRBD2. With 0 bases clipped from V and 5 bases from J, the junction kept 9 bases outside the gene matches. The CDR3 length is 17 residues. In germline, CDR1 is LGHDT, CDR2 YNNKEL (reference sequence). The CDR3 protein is CASSQDQTGLEHNEQFF. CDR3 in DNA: TGTGCCAGCAGCCAAGATCAAACGGGACTAGAGCACAATGAGCAGTTCTTC.

The CDR3 DNA is TGTGCCAGCAGTCGACTAGCGGGAGACTCCGAGCAGTACTTC. Its protein product is CASSRLAGDSEQYF. The rearrangement uses TRBV6-2 or TRBV6-3 and TRBJ2-7, with 12 bases lining up with TRBD2. Germline V CDR1 and CDR2: MNHEY, SVGEGT. CDR3 length equals 14 residues. The trim removed 5 bases at V and 6 bases at J, leaving 5 bases unmatched.

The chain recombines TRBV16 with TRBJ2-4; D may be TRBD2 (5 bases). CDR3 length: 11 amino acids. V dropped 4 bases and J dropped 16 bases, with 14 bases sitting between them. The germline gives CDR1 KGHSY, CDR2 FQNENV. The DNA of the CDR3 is TGTGCCAGCAGCCCCGGGGTCCAGAAATACTTC. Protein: CASSPGVQKYF. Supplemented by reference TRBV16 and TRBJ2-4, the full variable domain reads GEEVAQTPKHLVRGEGQKAKLYCAPIKGHSYVFWYQQVLKNEFKFLISFQNENVFDETGMPKERFSAKCLPNSPCSLEIQATKLEDSAVYFCASSPGVQKYFGAGTRLSVL.